This section outlines one T cell receptor beta chain sequence together with its context. This clonotype was picked up many times. Its antigen target is currently unknown. Base qualities are not provided; no much larger clone lies one nucleotide away. Systemically healthy Caucasian individuals from Russia, some 38 in total and aged about 6 to 95 years, were included as donors. Each donor gave 9.5 to 10 milliliters of peripheral blood, drawn into EDTA-treated Vacutainer tubes. Ficoll-Paque density-gradient centrifugation was used to isolate PBMCs, with at least 7 million per sample. Trizol reagent was used to extract total RNA from the PBMCs, yielding at least 5 micrograms per sample. Naive CD45RAhigh/CD27high T cell percentages were measured by flow cytometry on a PBMC aliquot from every donor. Receptor amplification or capture employed 5' RACE. Reads for this sample came from an Illumina HiSeq 2500. A second PCR of about 6 to 12 cycles was performed with a sample-barcoded 5' primer and a J-beta primer mix. A unique molecular identifier was introduced onto each TCR beta cDNA molecule by a template-switch 5' adaptor carrying 12 random nucleotides. Each sample yielded at least 3 million CDR3-containing paired-end reads. The Mint cDNA synthesis kit, primed by a TRBC-specific oligonucleotide, was used to synthesize first-strand cDNA from all RNA. After uracil-DNA glycosylase treatment, a first 18-cycle PCR used universal primers M1SS and BC2_uni_R on all cDNA. In the original analysis: Normalization of each sample was performed by random selection of 1 million high-quality reads, each carrying a distinct molecular identifier. Reads sharing molecular identifiers were discarded rather than binned into consensus sequences. MiTCR, with a Q25 quality threshold and the strictest error-elimination algorithm, was used for CDR3 identification, clonotype clustering and error correction. A nonparametric unseen species model using Euler transformation provided a lower-bound estimate of total TCR beta diversity. TCRdb itself trimmed the public reads at Q25 with fastp, ran MiXCR and retained productive beta chains. For every CDR3 protein sequence, its rows merge into one entry that carries the most common genes and DNA. TCRdb, not the original authors, processed these V and J calls. A total of 550,000 to 700,000 distinct CDR3 sequences appear in this sample, 27% of them only once. About 18% of the sample belongs to the ten largest clones.

The data are from a study of blood T cells in healthy people across ages (dated by TCRdb to the mid-2010s). Looking at the study overall: Template switching captured roughly one uniquely barcoded TCR beta cDNA molecule per two T cells in model experiments. To track age-related changes in TCR beta repertoire diversity, the study relied on deep sequencing normalized with unique cDNA molecular identifiers. Donors were grouped into four age groups: young (average 16 years), middle-aged (39), aged (about 59) and long-lived (around 80). Donors of different ages were randomly distributed across sequencing lanes to avoid experimental bias. Using the same blood draw, the study looked at two additional independent replicas of 1 million unique cDNA reads for two donors, one aged 18 to 30 and the other aged 80 or older.

From a lookup of the germline V gene, CDR1 and CDR2 are MGHDK and SYGVNS. Trimming takes 0 bases from V and 0 bases from J, and the germline ends sit 12 bases apart. The CDR3 covers 17 residues, taking in both the cysteine and the phenylalanine. Only the CDR3 DNA is retained, 51 bases long and in frame from the first base. What the authors observed across the whole study: Observed TCR beta diversity per million T cells fell roughly linearly with age, and a significant reduction was already apparent by age about 36. Compared with the aged group, the long-lived group had more naive CD4+ T cells, fewer expanded clones and increased TCR diversity, a pattern suggesting age selection. Estimates of total diversity from one million sequenced T cells were regarded as lower bounds and underestimates. Because donor CMV infection status was unknown, age-related changes in expanded clonotypes were potentially confounded. There was a strong correlation between observed TCR beta diversity and the percentage of naive T cells measured by flow cytometry. Since profiling was done on bulk unsorted PBMCs, naive and antigen-experienced compartments could not be conclusively compared.

This TCR was sampled from a woman aged 70 to 79 in good health. Sequenced input: blood. The sequence is built from TRBV25-1 and TRBJ1-3; perhaps TRBD1 is the D gene, with 5 bases matching. Here the CDR3 is given as CASSEYVGGDSGNTIYF. The bases read TGTGCCAGCAGTGAATACGTCGGGGGTGACTCTGGAAACACCATATATTTT.